This TCR beta chain stems from a study of T-cell memory formation after mild COVID-19. Study-wide context: TCR clusters were largely donor specific.

Researchers used 5'RACE with constant-segment primers to make TCR alpha and TCR beta cDNA libraries that carry sample barcodes and UMIs. TCRdb reprocessed the 5' RACE reads via MiXCR and lists one record per CDR3 protein. The table shows 470,000 or so distinct CDR3 sequences, with 15% to 25% occurring only once. The CDR3 totals 12 residues. V shed 3 bases and J shed 7 bases, with 10 bases lying between them. Germline V gene sequence: CDR1 SGHRS, CDR2 YFSETQ. This clonotype has a count of ten or more. The receptor's source is an adult woman who had mild COVID-19 (a few samples of this study predate the infection). Cell type and time point are not known. The chain recombines TRBV5-1 with TRBJ1-1; D may be TRBD1 (5 bases). Source material: PBMCs or a T cell subset sorted from them (not recorded which). CDR3 sequence reads: CASSSDSGEAFF. The CDR3 bases are TGCGCCAGCAGCTCCGACAGTGGTGAAGCTTTCTTT.